The subject of this entry is one TCR beta chain. Its cognate antigen has yet to be identified. No base quality information exists; no much larger clone differs at one position. The data belong to a study of blood T cell repertoires in COVID-19 (dated by TCRdb to 2020 to 2022). With regard to the full study: Samples covering the acute and convalescent phases of COVID-19 were provided by collaborators in the United States, Italy and Spain. The prospective study material was composed of cDNA or gDNA derived from T cells, B-cell-depleted T cells, or PBMCs. Deeply sampled blood TCRbeta repertoires from subjects exposed to, actively infected with, or recovered from COVID-19 were included in the dataset. The repertoires were released in a freely available public database intended as a resource for research on the immune response to SARS-CoV-2. The samples were drawn from two sources: the first 160 participants of the ongoing ImmuneRACE study, and 1,000 to 1,500 subjects contributed by 6 global collaborators. A de-identified subject ID, COVID-19 status, age in years and sex were almost always included in the sample metadata. Where available, HLA class I and class II types were taken from metadata supplied by the sample provider and were not determined by assay-based typing.

Whole blood was collected in K2EDTA tubes by collaborating institutions according to the institutions' own protocols. Collaborator samples were shipped for TCRbeta analysis as frozen whole blood, isolated PBMCs, or DNA extracted from either sample type. CDR1 and CDR2, per the germline V gene (reference sequence), are LGHDT and YNNKEL. Reading from cysteine to phenylalanine, the CDR3 counts 15 amino acids. Only CDR3 DNA is held: 45 bases, read in frame from base 1. V has 5 bases trimmed and J has 0 bases trimmed; junction bases matching no gene number 3. The immunoSEQ Assay, a bias-controlled multiplex PCR, was used to amplify TCRbeta CDR3 regions from genomic DNA. From the authors' description of their analysis: The number of nucleated cells in each sample was estimated by amplification of reference gene primers within the assay. Sequence reads were collapsed and filtered to measure the absolute abundance of every unique TCRbeta CDR3 rearrangement. Productive Simpson clonality was computed per sample as the square root of Simpson's diversity index over productive rearrangements. TCRdb carries this immuneACCESS record with in-frame sequences only. Its versions omit some clonotypes, under half of them owing to an unresolved V gene in the studies checked, with the rest unexplained. D and trimming were read from the DNA, whereas the V and J calls and clone size are those reported in that table. The sample has 200,000 to 250,000 clones on record, about 82% of them singletons. The leading ten clones occupy over 9% of the sample.

The study at large found these results: The quantity of clinical and demographic metadata differed by source and by participant and was supplied without curation.

The specimen sequenced was peripheral blood. The receptor chain draws on TRBV3-1 (or the pseudogene TRBV3-2) and TRBJ2-3; 9 junctional bases match TRBD2. The receptor comes from an elderly man with acute or convalescent COVID-19. The DNA sequence follows: TGTGCCAGCAGCTTTACTAGCGGGAGCACAGATACGCAGTATTTT. It encodes CASSFTSGSTDTQYF.